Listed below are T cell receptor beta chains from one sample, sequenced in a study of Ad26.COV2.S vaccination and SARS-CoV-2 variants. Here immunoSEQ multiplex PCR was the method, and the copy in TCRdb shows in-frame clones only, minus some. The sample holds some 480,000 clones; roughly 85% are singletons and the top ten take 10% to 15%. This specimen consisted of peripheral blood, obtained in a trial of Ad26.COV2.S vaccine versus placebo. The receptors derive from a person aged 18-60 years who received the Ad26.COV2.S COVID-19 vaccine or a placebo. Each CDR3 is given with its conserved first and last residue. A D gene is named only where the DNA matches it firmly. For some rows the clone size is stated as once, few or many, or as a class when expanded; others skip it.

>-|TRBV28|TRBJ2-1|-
CASSLPGRNEQFF
TGTGCCAGCAGTTTGCCAGGGCGGAATGAGCAGTTCTTC
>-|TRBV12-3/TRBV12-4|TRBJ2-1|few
CASTSRGEQFF
TGTGCCAGTACCTCGAGGGGAGAGCAGTTCTTC
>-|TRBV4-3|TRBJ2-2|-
CASSQGWTVNTGELFF
TGCGCCAGCAGCCAAGGTTGGACGGTGAACACCGGGGAGCTGTTTTTT
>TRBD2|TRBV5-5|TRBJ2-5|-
CASSPGASGSRWETQYF
TGTGCCAGCAGCCCTGGGGCTAGCGGGAGTCGTTGGGAGACCCAGTACTTC
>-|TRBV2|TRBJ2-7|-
CASSGESDEQYF
TGTGCCAGCAGTGGAGAGAGCGACGAGCAGTACTTC
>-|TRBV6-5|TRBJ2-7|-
CASRMSYEQYF
TGTGCCAGCAGGATGTCCTACGAGCAGTACTTC
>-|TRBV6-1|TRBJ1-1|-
CASSGIFQGRLAEAFF
TGTGCCAGCAGTGGAATATTTCAGGGGAGGTTGGCTGAAGCTTTCTTT
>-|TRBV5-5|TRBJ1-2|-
CASSSSGGTNYGYTF
TGTGCCAGCAGCTCCTCGGGAGGGACTAACTATGGCTACACCTTC
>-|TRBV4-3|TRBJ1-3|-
CASSQSDSSGNTIYF
TGCGCCAGCAGCCAATCGGACAGCTCTGGAAACACCATATATTTT
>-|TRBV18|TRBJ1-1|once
CASSPEGPAGLNTEAFF
TGTGCCAGCTCACCCGAAGGCCCTGCAGGGCTGAACACTGAAGCTTTCTTT
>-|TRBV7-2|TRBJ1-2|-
CASSLTSALAYYGYTF
TGTGCCAGCAGCTTAACTTCGGCACTAGCTTACTATGGCTACACCTTC
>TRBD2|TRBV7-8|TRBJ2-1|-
CASSRTSLNEQFF
TGTGCCAGCAGCCGGACTAGCCTTAATGAGCAGTTCTTC
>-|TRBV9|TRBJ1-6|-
CASSVGGYNSPLHF
TGTGCCAGCAGCGTAGGGGGTTATAATTCACCCCTCCACTTT
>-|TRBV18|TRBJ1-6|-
CASSRLSQGSNNSPLHF
TGTGCCAGCTCACGATTATCACAGGGATCAAATAATTCACCCCTCCACTTT
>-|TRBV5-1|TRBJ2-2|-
CASSLQPGAGELFF
TGCGCCAGCAGCTTGCAACCGGGAGCCGGGGAGCTGTTTTTT
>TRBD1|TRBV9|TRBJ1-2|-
CASSTQGVVYGYTF
TGTGCCAGCAGCACACAGGGGGTAGTCTATGGCTACACCTTC
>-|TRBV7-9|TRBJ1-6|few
CASSRQNSPLHF
TGTGCCAGCAGCCGACAGAATTCACCCCTCCACTTT
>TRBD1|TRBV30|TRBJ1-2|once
CAYQGAVYGYTF
TGTGCCTATCAGGGGGCGGTCTATGGCTACACCTTC
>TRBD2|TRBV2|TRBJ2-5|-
CASSGDSGRRETQYF
TGTGCCAGCAGTGGGGATAGCGGGAGGCGAGAGACCCAGTACTTC
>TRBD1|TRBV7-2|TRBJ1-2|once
CASSLAGQGSIYGYTF
TGTGCCAGCAGCTTAGCAGGACAGGGTAGTATCTATGGCTACACCTTC
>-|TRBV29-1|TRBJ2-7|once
CSVEVDSYEQYF
TGCAGCGTTGAAGTTGACAGCTACGAGCAGTACTTC
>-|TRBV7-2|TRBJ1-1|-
CASTPTPNTEAFF
TGTGCCAGCACTCCAACTCCGAACACTGAAGCTTTCTTT
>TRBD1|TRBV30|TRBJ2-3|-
CAWERGLGTDTQYF
TGTGCCTGGGAGAGGGGGCTTGGCACAGATACGCAGTATTTT
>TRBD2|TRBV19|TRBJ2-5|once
CATSLASGVTQYF
TGTGCCACCAGCCTGGCTAGCGGGGTGACCCAGTACTTC
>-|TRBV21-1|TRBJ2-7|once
CASSKGGSTSPLHEQYF
TGTGCCAGCAGCAAAGGGGGGTCGACGTCCCCACTACACGAGCAGTACTTC
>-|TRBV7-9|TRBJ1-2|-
CASSSNLYGYTF
TGTGCCAGCAGTTCGAACCTCTATGGCTACACCTTC
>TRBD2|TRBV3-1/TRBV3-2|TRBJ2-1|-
CASSPKLAGGYNEQFF
TGTGCCAGCAGCCCTAAATTAGCGGGAGGATACAATGAGCAGTTCTTC
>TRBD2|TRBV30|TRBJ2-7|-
CAWSARTSGLYEQYF
TGTGCCTGGAGTGCCAGGACTAGCGGGCTCTACGAGCAGTACTTC
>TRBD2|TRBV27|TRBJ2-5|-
CASSSRTSGSETQYF
TGTGCCAGCAGTTCAAGGACTAGCGGGAGCGAGACCCAGTACTTC
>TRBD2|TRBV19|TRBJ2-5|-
CASSIGASGNQETQYF
TGTGCCAGTAGTATCGGGGCTAGCGGAAACCAAGAGACCCAGTACTTC
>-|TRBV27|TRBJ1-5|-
CASSLYPNQPQHF
TGTGCCAGCAGTTTATATCCCAATCAGCCCCAGCATTTT
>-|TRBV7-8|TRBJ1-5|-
CASSLARFQGNQPQHF
TGTGCCAGCAGCTTAGCTCGGTTTCAAGGCAATCAGCCCCAGCATTTT
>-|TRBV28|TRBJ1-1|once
CASTPEGGTRRAFF
TGTGCCAGCACCCCGGAGGGCGGTACCCGGAGGGCTTTCTTT
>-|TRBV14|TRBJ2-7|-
CASSQARLYEQYF
TGTGCCAGCAGCCAGGCACGACTTTACGAGCAGTACTTC
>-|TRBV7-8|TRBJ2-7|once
CASSSAVVTRSAPLEQYF
TGTGCCAGCAGCTCCGCAGTAGTGACGAGGAGTGCCCCCCTCGAGCAGTACTTC
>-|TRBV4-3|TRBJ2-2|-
CASSQVSRPNTGELFF
TGCGCCAGCAGCCAAGTGAGCAGGCCAAACACCGGGGAGCTGTTTTTT
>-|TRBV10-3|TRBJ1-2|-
CAISETQEYGYTF
TGTGCCATCAGTGAGACACAGGAATATGGCTACACCTTC
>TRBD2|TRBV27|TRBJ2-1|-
CASSLIRLAGDNEQFF
TGTGCCAGCAGCTTAATACGGCTAGCGGGCGACAATGAGCAGTTCTTC
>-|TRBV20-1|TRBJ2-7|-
CSASVGIYEQYF
TGCAGTGCTAGTGTGGGTATCTACGAGCAGTACTTC
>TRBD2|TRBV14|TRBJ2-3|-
CASSLTSGLAARDTQYF
TGTGCCAGCAGCCTTACCAGTGGGCTAGCGGCGAGAGATACGCAGTATTTT
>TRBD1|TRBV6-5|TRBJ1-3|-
CASRGDSSGNTIYF
TGTGCCAGCAGAGGGGACAGCTCTGGAAACACCATATATTTT
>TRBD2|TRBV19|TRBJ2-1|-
CATQTSGGTYNEQFF
TGTGCCACCCAGACTAGCGGGGGCACCTACAATGAGCAGTTCTTC
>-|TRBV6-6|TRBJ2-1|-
CASRRPQSGNRVPEQFF
TGTGCCAGCAGGCGACCCCAATCCGGGAACAGGGTACCTGAGCAGTTCTTC
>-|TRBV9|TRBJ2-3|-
CASSVLPGRDTQYF
TGTGCCAGCAGCGTCCTCCCGGGGAGGGATACGCAGTATTTT